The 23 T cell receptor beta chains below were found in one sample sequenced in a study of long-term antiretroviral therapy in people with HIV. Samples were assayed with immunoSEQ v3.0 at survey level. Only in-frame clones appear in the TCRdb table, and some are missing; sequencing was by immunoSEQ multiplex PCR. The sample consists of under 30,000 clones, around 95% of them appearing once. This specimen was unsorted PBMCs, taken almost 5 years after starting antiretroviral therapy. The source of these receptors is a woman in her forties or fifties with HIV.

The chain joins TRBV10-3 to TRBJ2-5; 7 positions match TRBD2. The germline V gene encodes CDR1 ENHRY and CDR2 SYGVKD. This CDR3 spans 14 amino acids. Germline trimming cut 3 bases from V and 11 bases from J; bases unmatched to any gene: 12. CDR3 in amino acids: CAISEGASGREQYF. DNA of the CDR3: TGTGCCATCAGTGAAGGGGCTAGCGGACGGGAGCAGTACTTC.

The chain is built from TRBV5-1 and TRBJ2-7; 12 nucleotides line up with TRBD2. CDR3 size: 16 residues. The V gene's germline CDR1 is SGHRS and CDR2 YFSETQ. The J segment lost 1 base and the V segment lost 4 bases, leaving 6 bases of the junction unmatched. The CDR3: CASSTHGLAGSYEQYF. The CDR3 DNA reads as TGCGCCAGCAGCACTCACGGACTAGCGGGGTCCTACGAGCAGTACTTC.

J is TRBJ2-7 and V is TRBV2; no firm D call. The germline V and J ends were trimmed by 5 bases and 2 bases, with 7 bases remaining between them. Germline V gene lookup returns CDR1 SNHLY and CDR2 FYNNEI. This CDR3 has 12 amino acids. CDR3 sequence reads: CASSYPPYEQYF. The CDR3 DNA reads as TGTGCCAGCAGTTACCCTCCCTACGAGCAGTACTTC.

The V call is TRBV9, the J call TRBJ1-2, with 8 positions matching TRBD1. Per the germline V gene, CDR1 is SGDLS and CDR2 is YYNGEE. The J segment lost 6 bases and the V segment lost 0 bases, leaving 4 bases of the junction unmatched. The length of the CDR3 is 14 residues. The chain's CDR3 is CASSVGRGRDGYTF. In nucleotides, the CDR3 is TGTGCCAGCAGCGTAGGCAGGGGGCGGGATGGCTACACCTTC.

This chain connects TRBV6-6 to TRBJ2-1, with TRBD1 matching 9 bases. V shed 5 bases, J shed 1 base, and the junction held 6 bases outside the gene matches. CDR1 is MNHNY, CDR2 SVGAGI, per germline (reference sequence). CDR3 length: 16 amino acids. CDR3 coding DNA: TGTGCCAGCAGTCACGGACAGGGGCTATCCTACAATGAGCAGTTCTTC. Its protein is CASSHGQGLSYNEQFF.

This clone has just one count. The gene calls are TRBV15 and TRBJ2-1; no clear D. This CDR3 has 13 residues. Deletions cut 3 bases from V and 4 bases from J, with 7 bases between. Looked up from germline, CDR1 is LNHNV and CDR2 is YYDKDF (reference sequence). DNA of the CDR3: TGTGCCACCAGCAGTGGCTTATACAATGAGCAGTTCTTC. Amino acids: CATSSGLYNEQFF.

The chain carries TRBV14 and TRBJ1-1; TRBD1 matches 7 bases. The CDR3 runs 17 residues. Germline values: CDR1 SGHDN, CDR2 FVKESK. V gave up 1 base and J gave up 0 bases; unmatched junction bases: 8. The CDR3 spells CASSQGLTGTLNTEAFF. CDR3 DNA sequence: TGTGCCAGCAGCCAAGGGTTGACAGGGACGTTGAACACTGAAGCTTTCTTT.

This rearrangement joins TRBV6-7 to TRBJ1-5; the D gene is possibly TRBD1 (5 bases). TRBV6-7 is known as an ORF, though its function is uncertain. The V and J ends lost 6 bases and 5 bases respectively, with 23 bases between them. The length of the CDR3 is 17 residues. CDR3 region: CASSRREGQGIYQPQHF. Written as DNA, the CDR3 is TGTGCCAGCAGCAGAAGGGAGGGGCAGGGCATATATCAGCCCCAGCATTTT.

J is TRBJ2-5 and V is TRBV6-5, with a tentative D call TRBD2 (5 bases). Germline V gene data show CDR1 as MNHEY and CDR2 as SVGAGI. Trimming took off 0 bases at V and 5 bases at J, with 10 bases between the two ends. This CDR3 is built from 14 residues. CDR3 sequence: CASSYSTLAETQYF. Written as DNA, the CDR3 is TGTGCCAGCAGTTACTCGACGCTAGCTGAGACCCAGTACTTC.

The CDR3 nucleotides read TGTGCCAGCTACCTACAGGGAACTAATGAAAAACTGTTTTTT. Translation gives CASYLQGTNEKLFF. This chain joins TRBV6-1 and TRBJ1-4; D may be TRBD1 (6 bases). Trimming stripped 8 bases from V and 1 base from J, with 11 bases between. This CDR3 is built from 14 residues. Germline V gene sequence: CDR1 MNHNS, CDR2 SASEGT.

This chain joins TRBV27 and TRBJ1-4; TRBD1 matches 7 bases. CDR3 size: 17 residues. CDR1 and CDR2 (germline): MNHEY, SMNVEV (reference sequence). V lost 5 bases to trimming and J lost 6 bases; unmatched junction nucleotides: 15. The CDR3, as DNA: TGTGCCAGCAGTCCTTCCGACAGGGTTATAGCGGATGAAAAACTGTTTTTT. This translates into CASSPSDRVIADEKLFF.

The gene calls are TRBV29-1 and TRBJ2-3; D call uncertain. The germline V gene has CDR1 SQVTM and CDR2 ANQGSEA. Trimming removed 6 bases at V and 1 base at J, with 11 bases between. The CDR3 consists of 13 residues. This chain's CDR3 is CSVSIGGTDTQYF. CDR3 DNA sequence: TGCAGCGTGTCTATAGGCGGCACAGATACGCAGTATTTT.

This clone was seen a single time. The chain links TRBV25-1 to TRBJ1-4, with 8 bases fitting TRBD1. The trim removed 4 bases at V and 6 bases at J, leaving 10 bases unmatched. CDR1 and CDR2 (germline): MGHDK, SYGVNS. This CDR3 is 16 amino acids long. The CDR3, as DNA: TGTGCCAGCAGTGGCTGGACGAAACAGGGGGATGAAAAACTGTTTTTT. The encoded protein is CASSGWTKQGDEKLFF.

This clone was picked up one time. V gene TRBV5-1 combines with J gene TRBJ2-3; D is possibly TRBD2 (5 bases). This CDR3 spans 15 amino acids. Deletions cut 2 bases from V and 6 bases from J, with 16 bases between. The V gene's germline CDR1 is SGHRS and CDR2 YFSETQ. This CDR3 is CASSFLPYRGDTQYF. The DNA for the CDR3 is TGCGCCAGCAGCTTTTTACCCTACAGAGGGGATACGCAGTATTTT.

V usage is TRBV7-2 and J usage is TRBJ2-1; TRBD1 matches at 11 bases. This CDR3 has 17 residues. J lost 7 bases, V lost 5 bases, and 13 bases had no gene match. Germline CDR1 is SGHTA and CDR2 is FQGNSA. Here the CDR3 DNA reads TGTGCCAGCAGCCACGGACAGGGGGCGAGCCCCGTAAATGAGCAGTTCTTC. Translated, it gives CASSHGQGASPVNEQFF.

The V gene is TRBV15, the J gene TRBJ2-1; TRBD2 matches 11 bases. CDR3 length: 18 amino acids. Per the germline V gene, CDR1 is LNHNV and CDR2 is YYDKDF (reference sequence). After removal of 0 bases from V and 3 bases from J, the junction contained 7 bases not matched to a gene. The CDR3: CATSRDLRTSGHYNEQFF. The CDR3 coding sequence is TGTGCCACCAGCAGAGACCTTCGGACTAGCGGGCACTACAATGAGCAGTTCTTC.

The CDR3 DNA follows: TGTGCCAGCAGCCTAATAGCATCCCTGCTCACAGATACGCAGTATTTT. Its protein is CASSLIASLLTDTQYF. V and J are TRBV27 and TRBJ2-3; D gene unclear. The CDR3 spans 16 residues. Germline V lookup: CDR1 MNHEY, CDR2 SMNVEV (reference sequence). Trimming removed 6 bases at V and 2 bases at J, with 18 bases between.

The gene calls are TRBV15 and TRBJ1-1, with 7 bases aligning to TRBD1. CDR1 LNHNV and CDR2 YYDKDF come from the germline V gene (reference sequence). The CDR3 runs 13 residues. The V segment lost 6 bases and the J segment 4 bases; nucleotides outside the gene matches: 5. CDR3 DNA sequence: TGTGCCACCAGGCACAGGGGAGGCACTGAAGCTTTCTTT. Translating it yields CATRHRGGTEAFF.

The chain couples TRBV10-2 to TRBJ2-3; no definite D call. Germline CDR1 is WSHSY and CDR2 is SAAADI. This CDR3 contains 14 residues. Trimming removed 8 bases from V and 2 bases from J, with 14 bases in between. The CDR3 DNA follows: TGCGCCAGCCGAGAAGGGCCGACCACAGATACGCAGTATTTT. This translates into CASREGPTTDTQYF.

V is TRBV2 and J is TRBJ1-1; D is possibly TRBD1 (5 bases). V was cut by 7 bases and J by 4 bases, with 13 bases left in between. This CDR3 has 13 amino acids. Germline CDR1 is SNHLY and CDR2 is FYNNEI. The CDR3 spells CASTSGPLTEAFF. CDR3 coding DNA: TGTGCCAGCACGTCGGGACCTCTCACTGAAGCTTTCTTT.

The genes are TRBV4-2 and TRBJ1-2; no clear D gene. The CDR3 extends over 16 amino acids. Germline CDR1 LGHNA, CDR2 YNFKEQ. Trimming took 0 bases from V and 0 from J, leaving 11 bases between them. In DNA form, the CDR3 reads TGTGCCAGCAGCCAAGATGGGTCACGTTCTAACTATGGCTACACCTTC. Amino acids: CASSQDGSRSNYGYTF.

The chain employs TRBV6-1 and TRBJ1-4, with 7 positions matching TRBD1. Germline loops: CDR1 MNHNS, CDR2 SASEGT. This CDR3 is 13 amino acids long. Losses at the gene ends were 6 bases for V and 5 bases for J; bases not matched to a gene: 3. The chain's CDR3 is CASRLQGNEKLFF. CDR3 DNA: TGTGCCAGCAGACTACAGGGGAATGAAAAACTGTTTTTT.

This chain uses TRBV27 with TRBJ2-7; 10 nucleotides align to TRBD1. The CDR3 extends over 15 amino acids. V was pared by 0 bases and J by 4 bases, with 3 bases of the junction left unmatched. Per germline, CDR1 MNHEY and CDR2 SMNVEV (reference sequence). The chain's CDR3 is CASSLSGDRGYEQYF. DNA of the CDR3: TGTGCCAGCAGTTTATCTGGGGACAGGGGTTACGAGCAGTACTTC.